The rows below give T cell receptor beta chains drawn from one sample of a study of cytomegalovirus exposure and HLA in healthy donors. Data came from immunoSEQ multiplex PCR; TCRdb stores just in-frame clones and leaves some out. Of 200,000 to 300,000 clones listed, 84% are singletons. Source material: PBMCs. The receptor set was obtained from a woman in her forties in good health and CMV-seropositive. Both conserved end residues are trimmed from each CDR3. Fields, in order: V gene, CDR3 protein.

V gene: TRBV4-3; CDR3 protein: ASSQGGAGATYEQY
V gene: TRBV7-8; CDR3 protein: ASSLVPTPNYGYT
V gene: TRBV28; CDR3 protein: ASSPGFSGNTIY
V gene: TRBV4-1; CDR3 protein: ASSQTVDRVYATNEKLF
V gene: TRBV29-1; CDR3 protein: SVAVGTRNGYT
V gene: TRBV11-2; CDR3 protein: ASSVTGPSSYEQY
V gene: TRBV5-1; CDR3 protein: ASSLDERPGYT
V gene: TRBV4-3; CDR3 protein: ASSQSWTTTDTQY
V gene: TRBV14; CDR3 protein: ASSLRLREGNSPLH
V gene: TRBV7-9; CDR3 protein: ASSLGRGGLAGGEQY
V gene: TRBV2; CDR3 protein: ASSRLGAINQPQH
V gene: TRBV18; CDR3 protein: ASSPEDRGRNTEAF
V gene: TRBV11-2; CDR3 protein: ASSSEPGQGATEAF
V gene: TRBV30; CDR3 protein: AWAGQGGQPQH
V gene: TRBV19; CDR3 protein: ASRFSGSWGVAGEQF
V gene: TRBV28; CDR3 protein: ASSPLGGGQGYEQF
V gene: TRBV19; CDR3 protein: ASSALDRSSYEQY
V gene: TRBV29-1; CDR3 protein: SVEEVDRGLDGYT
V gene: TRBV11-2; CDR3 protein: ASSFSGPLNTEAF
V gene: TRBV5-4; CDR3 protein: ASSFTGSPNEQF
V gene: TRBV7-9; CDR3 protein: ASSPRELY
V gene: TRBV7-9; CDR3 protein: ASSRPTGEKETQY
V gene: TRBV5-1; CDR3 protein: ASSTGQGNTEAF
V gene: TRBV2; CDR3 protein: ASRETGLSNQPQH
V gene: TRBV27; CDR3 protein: ASRINREMAEAF
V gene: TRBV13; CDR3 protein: ASSPKYNEQF
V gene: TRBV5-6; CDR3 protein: ASSLGAAAGTGRDEQY
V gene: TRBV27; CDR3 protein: ASRGTASPLH
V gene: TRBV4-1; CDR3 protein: ASSQPTGSSYEQY
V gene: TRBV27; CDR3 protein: ASSLSGGHNEQF
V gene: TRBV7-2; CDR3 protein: ASSLDLAGGTDTQY
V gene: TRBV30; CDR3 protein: AWAQGRAEAF
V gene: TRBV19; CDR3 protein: ASRLRSSSGANVLT
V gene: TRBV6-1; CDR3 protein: ASSEQGSAYEQY
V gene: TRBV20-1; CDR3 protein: SARYREEAF
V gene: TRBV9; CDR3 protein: ASSVAGDSNQPQH
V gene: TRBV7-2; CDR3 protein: ASSFSSYEQY
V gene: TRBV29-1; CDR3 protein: SVQAEMNTGELF
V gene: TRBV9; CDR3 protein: ASSVDPTPYNEQF
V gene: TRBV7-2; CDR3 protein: ASSLAGTSGSYEQY
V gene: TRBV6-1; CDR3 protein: ASSERGDTDTQY
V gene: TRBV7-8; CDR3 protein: ASSLRDTNTGELF
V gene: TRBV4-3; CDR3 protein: ASSQGGSKQF
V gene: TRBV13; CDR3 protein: ASTTRSGFEQF
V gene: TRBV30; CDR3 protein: AWMGASNQPQH
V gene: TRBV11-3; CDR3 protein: ASSLSRGGSGRDNEQF
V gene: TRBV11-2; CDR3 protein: ASSPPGLASHNEQF
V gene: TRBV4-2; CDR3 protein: ASSQRDLTYEQY
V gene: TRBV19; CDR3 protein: ASSGGWNNEQF
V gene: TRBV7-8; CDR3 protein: ASSLVRGAINEQY
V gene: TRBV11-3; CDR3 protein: ASSHWTGDTDTQY
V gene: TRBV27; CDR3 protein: ASSSTSGSRGEQF
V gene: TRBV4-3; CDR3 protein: ASSQGTANYGYT
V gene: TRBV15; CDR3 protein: ATSRDVGSGQPQH
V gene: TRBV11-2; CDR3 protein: ASSLDGAIGEKLF